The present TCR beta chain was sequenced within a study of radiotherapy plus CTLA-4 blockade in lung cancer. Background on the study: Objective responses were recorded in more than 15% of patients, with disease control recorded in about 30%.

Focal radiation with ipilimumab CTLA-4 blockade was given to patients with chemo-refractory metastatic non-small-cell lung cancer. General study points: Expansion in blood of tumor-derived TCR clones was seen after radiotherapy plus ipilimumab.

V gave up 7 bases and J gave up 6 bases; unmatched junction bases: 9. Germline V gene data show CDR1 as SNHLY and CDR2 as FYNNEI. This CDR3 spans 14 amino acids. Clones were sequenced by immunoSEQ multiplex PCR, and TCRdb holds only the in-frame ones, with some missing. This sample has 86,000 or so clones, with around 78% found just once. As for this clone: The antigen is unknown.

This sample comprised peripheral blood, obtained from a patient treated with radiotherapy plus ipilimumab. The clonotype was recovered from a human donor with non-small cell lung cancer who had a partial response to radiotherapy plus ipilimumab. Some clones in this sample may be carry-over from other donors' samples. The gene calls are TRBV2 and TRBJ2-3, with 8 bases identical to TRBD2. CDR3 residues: CASIRSGTRDTQYF. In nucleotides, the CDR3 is TGTGCCAGCATCCGTAGCGGGACCCGGGATACGCAGTATTTT.